The TCR beta chain under discussion was sequenced for a study of brain T cells in children with intractable seizures. Study results and limitations: Pre- and post-surgery blood differed in depth, so pre-surgery absences may be undersampling.

Sequencing was limited to surgery cases with top T cell transcript signatures in brain tissue. At least one anti-epileptic drug was given before surgery. A note on this clone: The antigen remains undetermined.

Data came from immunoSEQ multiplex PCR; TCRdb stores just in-frame clones and leaves some out. The table includes 60,000 to 65,000 clones, about 96% detected once. Germline CDR1 and CDR2: MNHEY and SMNVEV (reference sequence). The CDR3 sequence is 17 residues long. V lost 4 bases, J lost 6 bases, and 21 bases lay in between. The material was peripheral blood, obtained at surgery. The clonotype comes from a boy under two years old with focal cortical dysplasia and intractable seizures. The chain has TRBV27 and TRBJ1-4, with D unresolved. The CDR3 DNA reads TGTGCCAGCAGTTCCGTTATCTTCCCTTTGGGCCATGAAAAACTGTTTTTT. Protein product: CASSSVIFPLGHEKLFF. Using reference TRBV27 and TRBJ1-4 for the parts outside the CDR3, the full variable domain is EAQVTQNPRYLITVTGKKLTVTCSQNMNHEYMSWYRQDPGLGLRQIYYSMNVEVTDKGDVPEGYKVSRKEKRNFPLILESPSPNQTSLYFCASSSVIFPLGHEKLFFGSGTQLSVL.